The rows below give T cell receptor beta chains drawn from one sample of a study of T cell changes during pregnancy in multiple sclerosis. Clones were read by immunoSEQ multiplex PCR, and TCRdb kept only the in-frame ones, dropping some. The data contain around 100,000 clones, around 94% of them singletons. The sample here was peripheral blood, taken after pregnancy. The receptors originated from a female donor with multiple sclerosis, enrolled in a pregnancy study. CDR3s include the opening cysteine and the closing phenylalanine or tryptophan. The D gene is left open where the match is weak. Some rows mark clone size as missing; the rest say once, few, many or name a class of expanded clone.

d_call: TRBD1
clone_size: -
v_call: TRBV5-1
j_call: TRBJ2-5
cdr3_aa: CASSENRGRETQYF
cdr3_nt: TGCGCCAGCAGCGAGAACAGGGGGCGAGAGACCCAGTACTTC

d_call: -
clone_size: -
v_call: TRBV7-2
j_call: TRBJ1-5
cdr3_aa: CASSRSESNQPQHF
cdr3_nt: TGTGCCAGCAGCCGCTCGGAGAGCAATCAGCCCCAGCATTTT

d_call: -
clone_size: -
v_call: TRBV6-6
j_call: TRBJ1-6
cdr3_aa: CASSYRLGDSPLHF
cdr3_nt: TGTGCCAGCAGTTACAGACTAGGAGATTCACCCCTCCACTTT

d_call: TRBD1
clone_size: -
v_call: TRBV10-3
j_call: TRBJ2-7
cdr3_aa: CAIRMGQGSSYEQYF
cdr3_nt: TGTGCCATCAGGATGGGACAGGGGAGCTCCTACGAGCAGTACTTC

d_call: -
clone_size: -
v_call: TRBV6-5
j_call: TRBJ2-7
cdr3_aa: CASSGREQSEQYF
cdr3_nt: TGTGCCAGCAGTGGAAGGGAGCAATCCGAGCAGTACTTC

d_call: -
clone_size: -
v_call: TRBV7-6
j_call: TRBJ1-5
cdr3_aa: CASSLSVGAGNQPQHF
cdr3_nt: TGTGCCAGCAGCCTCTCCGTGGGGGCGGGCAATCAGCCCCAGCATTTT

d_call: TRBD1
clone_size: -
v_call: TRBV30
j_call: TRBJ2-5
cdr3_aa: CAWSVPRTGKTQYF
cdr3_nt: TGTGCCTGGAGTGTACCCCGGACAGGGAAGACCCAGTACTTC

d_call: TRBD1
clone_size: -
v_call: TRBV11-2
j_call: TRBJ1-5
cdr3_aa: CASSLGTASNQPQHF
cdr3_nt: TGTGCCAGCAGCTTGGGGACAGCTTCCAATCAGCCCCAGCATTTT

d_call: -
clone_size: -
v_call: TRBV18
j_call: TRBJ1-2
cdr3_aa: CASSPGPGDIYGYTF
cdr3_nt: TGTGCCAGCTCACCAGGCCCAGGGGACATCTATGGCTACACCTTC

d_call: -
clone_size: -
v_call: TRBV5-1
j_call: TRBJ1-1
cdr3_aa: CASTHGGNTEAFF
cdr3_nt: TGCGCCAGCACTCACGGAGGGAACACTGAAGCTTTCTTT

d_call: -
clone_size: -
v_call: TRBV30
j_call: TRBJ2-7
cdr3_aa: CAWRDGTRGAYEQYF
cdr3_nt: TGTGCCTGGAGAGACGGGACTCGAGGGGCCTACGAGCAGTACTTC

d_call: -
clone_size: -
v_call: TRBV29-1
j_call: TRBJ1-3
cdr3_aa: CSVGDSTGNTIYF
cdr3_nt: TGCAGCGTTGGGGACTCGACAGGAAACACCATATATTTT

d_call: -
clone_size: -
v_call: TRBV25-1
j_call: TRBJ1-3
cdr3_aa: CASSESRPGNTIYF
cdr3_nt: TGTGCCAGCAGTGAATCCCGCCCGGGGAACACCATATATTTT

d_call: -
clone_size: -
v_call: TRBV15
j_call: TRBJ2-7
cdr3_aa: CATSRGLRVYEQYF
cdr3_nt: TGTGCCACCAGCAGAGGCCTCCGGGTCTACGAGCAGTACTTC

d_call: TRBD1
clone_size: -
v_call: TRBV5-1
j_call: TRBJ1-2
cdr3_aa: CASSPGTGQGIFGYTF
cdr3_nt: TGCGCCAGCAGCCCCGGGACAGGACAGGGAATTTTTGGCTACACCTTC

d_call: TRBD2
clone_size: -
v_call: TRBV13
j_call: TRBJ2-7
cdr3_aa: CASSSPRVAGPTYEQYF
cdr3_nt: TGTGCCAGCAGCTCACCTCGGGTAGCGGGCCCGACCTACGAGCAGTACTTC

d_call: -
clone_size: -
v_call: TRBV10-3
j_call: TRBJ1-2
cdr3_aa: CAISLGGQVKSGYTF
cdr3_nt: TGTGCCATCAGTCTGGGGGGGCAGGTTAAGAGTGGCTACACCTTC

d_call: -
clone_size: -
v_call: TRBV7-3
j_call: TRBJ2-1
cdr3_aa: CASSLFPAPPSNEQFF
cdr3_nt: TGTGCCAGCAGCCTCTTCCCAGCGCCACCGTCGAATGAGCAGTTCTTC

d_call: TRBD1
clone_size: -
v_call: TRBV10-3
j_call: TRBJ2-7
cdr3_aa: CAISESWGQGLPGHEQYF
cdr3_nt: TGTGCCATCAGTGAGTCGTGGGGACAGGGGCTACCAGGCCACGAGCAGTACTTC

d_call: TRBD2
clone_size: -
v_call: TRBV9
j_call: TRBJ2-3
cdr3_aa: CASSGGAGGITDTQYF
cdr3_nt: TGTGCCAGCAGCGGAGGGGCGGGAGGGATCACAGATACGCAGTATTTT

d_call: TRBD2
clone_size: -
v_call: TRBV7-9
j_call: TRBJ2-7
cdr3_aa: CASSHTGTSHEQYF
cdr3_nt: TGTGCCAGCAGCCATACCGGGACTAGCCACGAGCAGTACTTC

d_call: -
clone_size: few
v_call: TRBV2
j_call: TRBJ2-7
cdr3_aa: CASSAEKRAYEQYF
cdr3_nt: TGTGCCAGCAGCGCCGAAAAGCGGGCCTACGAGCAGTACTTC

d_call: TRBD1
clone_size: -
v_call: TRBV2
j_call: TRBJ2-7
cdr3_aa: CASSLGGQGAQYF
cdr3_nt: TGTGCCAGCAGTCTAGGCGGACAGGGGGCGCAATACTTC

d_call: TRBD1
clone_size: -
v_call: TRBV5-4
j_call: TRBJ2-7
cdr3_aa: CASSPGQGKSYEQYF
cdr3_nt: TGTGCCAGCAGCCCCGGACAGGGAAAGTCCTACGAGCAGTACTTC

d_call: -
clone_size: -
v_call: TRBV15
j_call: TRBJ1-5
cdr3_aa: CATSRGGVLGRPQHF
cdr3_nt: TGTGCCACCAGCAGGGGCGGGGTCCTGGGGAGGCCCCAGCATTTT

d_call: -
clone_size: -
v_call: TRBV29-1
j_call: TRBJ2-7
cdr3_aa: CSVEVPGRYEQYF
cdr3_nt: TGCAGCGTTGAAGTCCCGGGGAGGTACGAGCAGTACTTC

d_call: -
clone_size: -
v_call: TRBV5-1
j_call: TRBJ2-3
cdr3_aa: CASSYEKREDTQYF
cdr3_nt: TGCGCCAGCAGCTACGAGAAACGGGAAGATACGCAGTATTTT

d_call: -
clone_size: -
v_call: TRBV6-6
j_call: TRBJ1-2
cdr3_aa: CASSYNSGGDGYTF
cdr3_nt: TGTGCCAGCAGTTACAATTCGGGGGGCGATGGCTACACCTTC

d_call: -
clone_size: -
v_call: TRBV5-1
j_call: TRBJ1-4
cdr3_aa: CASSVRGPNEKLFF
cdr3_nt: TGCGCCAGCAGCGTACGAGGCCCTAATGAAAAACTGTTTTTT

d_call: -
clone_size: -
v_call: TRBV2
j_call: TRBJ2-6
cdr3_aa: CASRGVNSGANVLTF
cdr3_nt: TGTGCCAGCAGAGGGGTGAATTCTGGGGCCAACGTCCTGACTTTC